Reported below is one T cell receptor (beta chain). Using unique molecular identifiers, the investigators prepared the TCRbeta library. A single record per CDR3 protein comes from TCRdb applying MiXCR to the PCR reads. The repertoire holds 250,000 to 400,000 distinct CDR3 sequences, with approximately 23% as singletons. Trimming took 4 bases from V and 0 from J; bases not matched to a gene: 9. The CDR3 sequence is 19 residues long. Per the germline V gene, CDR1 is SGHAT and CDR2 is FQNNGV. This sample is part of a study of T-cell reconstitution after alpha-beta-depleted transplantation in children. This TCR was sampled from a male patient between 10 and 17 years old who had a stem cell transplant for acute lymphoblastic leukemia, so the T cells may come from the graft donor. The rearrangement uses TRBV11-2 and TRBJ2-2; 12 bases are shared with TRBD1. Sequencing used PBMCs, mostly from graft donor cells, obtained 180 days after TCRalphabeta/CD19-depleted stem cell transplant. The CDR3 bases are TGTGCCAGCAGCTCCTACCGGGGGACAGGGGGCTCGAACACCGGGGAGCTGTTTTTT. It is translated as CASSSYRGTGGSNTGELFF.